This T cell receptor beta chain was captured in a study of T cell responses to AZD1222 COVID-19 vaccine. Study-level background: Second doses at about 4 or about 12 weeks were pooled. Study results and caveats: Nearly half of the spike-specific TCRs reportedly recognize variant regions that carry no mutations.

This CDR3 is 21 amino acids long. CDR1 MNHEY and CDR2 SVGEGT come from the germline V gene. V dropped 5 bases and J dropped 7; count of bases not matched to a gene: 26. As for this clone: Antigen unknown.

Generated by immunoSEQ multiplex PCR, the TCRdb table keeps only in-frame clones and is missing some. The table shows 85,000 to 90,000 clones, with roughly 90% occurring only once. The sequence derives from an adult in good health. The chain has TRBV6-2 or TRBV6-3 and TRBJ2-2; 9 bases fit TRBD2. This specimen was peripheral blood, taken on day 0 of AZD1222 vaccination. CDR3 residues: CASSHWGGPGGTSPGYGELFF. Here the CDR3 DNA reads TGTGCCAGCAGTCACTGGGGCGGTCCGGGCGGGACTAGCCCTGGGTACGGGGAGCTGTTTTTT.